The T cell receptor (beta chain) under discussion was sequenced for a study of cytomegalovirus exposure and HLA in healthy donors. To note about this clone: What it binds is not known.

The CDR3 sequence is 15 residues long. The junction had 4 bases not matched to a gene; V was cut back by 4 bases and J by 0 bases. The germline V gene encodes CDR1 SGHDT and CDR2 YYEEEE. Libraries were prepared by immunoSEQ multiplex PCR; TCRdb keeps only in-frame clonotypes and omits some of them. In the table there are 300,000 to 400,000 clones, around 90% of which are singletons. Study outcomes and limitations: In a later analysis, first-cohort TCR clusters were found to tend to co-occur in the 100 to 150 validation repertoires. Cytomegalovirus association was listed for approximately 160 TCR beta chains.

This chain connects TRBV5-6 to TRBJ1-3, with 7 positions matching TRBD1. This clonotype originated in a man aged 30 to 39 in good health and CMV-seronegative. What was sequenced was PBMCs. This CDR3 is CASSLGQNSGNTIYF. For the CDR3, the DNA is TGTGCCAGCAGCCTGGGACAGAACTCTGGAAACACCATATATTTT.